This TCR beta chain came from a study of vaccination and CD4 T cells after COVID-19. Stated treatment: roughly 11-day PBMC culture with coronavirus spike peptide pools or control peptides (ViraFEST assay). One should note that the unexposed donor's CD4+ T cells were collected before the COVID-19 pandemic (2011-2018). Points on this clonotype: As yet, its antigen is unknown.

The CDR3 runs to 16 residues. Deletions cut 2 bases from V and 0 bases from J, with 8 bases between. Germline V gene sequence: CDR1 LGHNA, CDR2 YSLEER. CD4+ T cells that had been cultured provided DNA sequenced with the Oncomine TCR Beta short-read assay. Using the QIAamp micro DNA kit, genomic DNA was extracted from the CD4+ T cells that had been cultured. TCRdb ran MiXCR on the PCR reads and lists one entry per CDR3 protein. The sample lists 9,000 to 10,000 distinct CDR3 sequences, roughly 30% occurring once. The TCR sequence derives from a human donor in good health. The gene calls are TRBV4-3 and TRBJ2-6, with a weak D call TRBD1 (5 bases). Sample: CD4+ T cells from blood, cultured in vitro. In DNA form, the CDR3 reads TGCGCCAGCAGCCAACCCAGGGCCTCTGGGGCCAACGTCCTGACTTTC. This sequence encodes CASSQPRASGANVLTF.